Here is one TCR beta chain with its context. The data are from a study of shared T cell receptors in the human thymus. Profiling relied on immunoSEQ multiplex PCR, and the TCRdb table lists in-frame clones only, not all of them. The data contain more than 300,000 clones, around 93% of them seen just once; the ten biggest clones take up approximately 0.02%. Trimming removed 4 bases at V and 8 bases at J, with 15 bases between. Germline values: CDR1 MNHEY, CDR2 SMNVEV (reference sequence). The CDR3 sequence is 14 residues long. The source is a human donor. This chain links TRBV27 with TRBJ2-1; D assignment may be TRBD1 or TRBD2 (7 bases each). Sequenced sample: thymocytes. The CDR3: CASSWGAGGDEQFF. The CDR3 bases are TGTGCCAGCAGTTGGGGAGCAGGGGGGGATGAGCAGTTCTTC.